One and the same sample provided the 27 T cell receptor beta chains below, sequenced in a study of blood T cell repertoires in COVID-19. Repertoires were generated with immunoSEQ multiplex PCR, while TCRdb's copy carries only in-frame clones and drops some. The repertoire holds around 180,000 clones, with about four fifths as singletons. The sequencing sample was made of peripheral blood. The source of these receptors is a human donor in a cohort sampled during active COVID-19.

This rearrangement joins TRBV2 to TRBJ2-1; TRBD1 matches 7 bases. There are 15 residues in the CDR3. Germline loops: CDR1 SNHLY, CDR2 FYNNEI. V shed 7 bases and J 3 bases; nucleotides not matched to a gene: 9. The CDR3 bases are TGTGCCAGCAATAGGGACAGTTCGAACTACAATGAGCAGTTCTTC. Amino acid sequence: CASNRDSSNYNEQFF.

CDR3 sequence reads: CASSPPGVAGNTIYF. The CDR3 nucleotides read TGTGCCAGCTCACCACCAGGGGTAGCTGGAAACACCATATATTTT. V usage is TRBV18 and J usage is TRBJ1-3; possibly TRBD1 for D (5 bases). The CDR3 extends over 15 amino acids. Trimming pared 0 bases from V and 2 bases from J, leaving 8 bases between. Germline values: CDR1 KGHSH, CDR2 LQKENI.

On this clone itself: The same CDR3 also results from other DNA sequences found in this sample. The V call is TRBV5-1, the J call TRBJ2-2; TRBD2 agrees at 7 bases. The V segment lost 0 bases and the J segment 5 bases; nucleotides outside the gene matches: 4. The CDR3 is 15 residues long. Germline CDR1 and CDR2: SGHRS and YFSETQ. The CDR3 sequence is CASSLDGGGTGELFF. The CDR3 DNA reads as TGCGCCAGCAGCTTGGACGGCGGGGGAACCGGGGAGCTGTTTTTT.

The rearrangement uses TRBV5-1 and TRBJ1-5; 8 bases align to TRBD1. The germline V gene has CDR1 SGHRS and CDR2 YFSETQ. The CDR3 spans 15 residues. J was trimmed by 1 base and V by 0 bases; bases with no gene match: 0. The CDR3 DNA is TGCGCCAGCAGCTTGGACAGGGGGAGCAATCAGCCCCAGCATTTT. Translated, it gives CASSLDRGSNQPQHF.

The chain employs TRBV9 and TRBJ2-1, with a tentative D call TRBD2 (5 bases). The CDR3 spans 13 residues. The ends were cut back, 3 bases at V and 7 bases at J, with 11 bases in the middle. CDR1 is SGDLS, CDR2 YYNGEE, per germline. The CDR3 sequence is CASSGEGWNEQFF. In nucleotides, the CDR3 is TGTGCCAGCAGCGGAGAGGGCTGGAATGAGCAGTTCTTC. The complete variable domain, with remaining parts taken from reference TRBV9 and TRBJ2-1, reads DSGVTQTPKHLITATGQRVTLRCSPRSGDLSVYWYQQSLDQGLQFLIQYYNGEERAKGNILERFSAQQFPDLHSELNLSSLELGDSALYFCASSGEGWNEQFFGPGTRLTVL.

The V call is TRBV9, the J call TRBJ2-3, with 8 bases matching TRBD2. The V gene end was trimmed by 3 bases and the J gene end by 6 bases; junction bases not matched to a gene: 9. Germline-derived CDR1 and CDR2 are SGDLS and YYNGEE. This CDR3 is 15 amino acids long. The chain's CDR3 is CASSGGLDPADTQYF. The CDR3 DNA sequence: TGTGCCAGCAGCGGGGGACTAGACCCCGCCGATACGCAGTATTTT.

The chain carries TRBV21-1 and TRBJ1-5. TRBV21-1 is shown as a pseudogene. The CDR3 runs to 18 residues. The CDR3 nucleotides read TGTGCCAGCAGCAAAGCGCCAACGCGGCAGCTCCCCAATCAGCCCCAGCATTTT. Amino acid sequence: CASSKAPTRQLPNQPQHF.

This clone was detected only once. The chain combines TRBV18 with TRBJ2-7; D gene uncertain. Germline V gene lookup returns CDR1 KGHSH and CDR2 LQKENI. The CDR3 covers 13 residues. V gave up 4 bases and J gave up 1 base, with 8 bases separating them. CDR3 loop: CASSLSSSYEQYF. The CDR3 DNA reads TGTGCCAGCTCACTTAGTTCTTCCTACGAGCAGTACTTC. The full variable domain, its missing parts supplied by reference TRBV18 and TRBJ2-7, is NAGVMQNPRHLVRRRGQEARLRCSPMKGHSHVYWYRQLPEEGLKFMVYLQKENIIDESGMPKERFSAEFPKEGPSILRIQQVVRGDSAAYFCASSLSSSYEQYFGPGTRLTVT.

This chain uses TRBV6-5 with TRBJ2-7, with TRBD1 matching 8 bases. Germline CDR1 MNHEY, CDR2 SVGAGI. V shed 3 bases, J shed 3 bases, and the junction held 7 bases outside the gene matches. The CDR3 length is 15 residues. Here the CDR3 DNA reads TGTGCCAGCAGTTATGGGACAGGTTCCTTCTACGAGCAGTACTTC. Protein: CASSYGTGSFYEQYF.

The chain is built from TRBV4-1 and TRBJ2-3; a possible D gene is TRBD1 (6 bases). The V gene lost 1 base and the J gene lost 4 bases, with 15 bases spanning the gap. CDR3 size: 16 residues. Germline lookup yields CDR1 MGHRA and CDR2 YSYEKL. This CDR3 is CASSQVLGQIADTQYF. The CDR3 DNA is TGCGCCAGCAGCCAAGTGTTAGGACAGATCGCAGATACGCAGTATTTT.

CDR3 nucleotides: TGTGCCAGCAGCTTGCAGGGGCGAAACACAGATACGCAGTATTTT. Its translation is CASSLQGRNTDTQYF. The chain is built from TRBV5-4 and TRBJ2-3; tentatively, D is TRBD1 (6 bases). The CDR3 contains 15 residues. Deletions cut 1 base from V and 2 bases from J, with 11 bases between. Germline-derived CDR1 and CDR2 are SGHNT and YYREEE (reference sequence).

The chain employs TRBV6-1 and TRBJ2-7; 8 bases fit TRBD1. The germline CDR1 and CDR2 sequences are MNHNS and SASEGT. The CDR3 extends over 17 amino acids. The ends lost 3 bases at V and 6 bases at J; junction bases unmatched: 16. The CDR3 sequence is CASSDLGLGRTGFEQYF. CDR3 sequence (DNA): TGTGCCAGCAGTGATCTCGGGTTGGGACGGACAGGGTTCGAGCAGTACTTC.

The chain carries TRBV9 and TRBJ2-7; maybe TRBD2 (6 bases). The CDR3 is 15 residues long. The ends were cut back, 0 bases at V and 2 bases at J, with 12 bases in the middle. Germline V gene lookup returns CDR1 SGDLS and CDR2 YYNGEE. The CDR3 sequence: CASSVGDGGAYEQYF. The DNA for the CDR3 is TGTGCCAGCAGCGTAGGAGACGGGGGAGCCTACGAGCAGTACTTC.

This chain links TRBV7-2 with TRBJ1-2, with D uncertain. The CDR3 spans 15 residues. Germline-derived CDR1 and CDR2 are SGHTA and FQGNSA. V was shortened by 5 bases and J by 2 bases, with 15 bases between the two germline ends. The CDR3 protein is CASSPRPQSNYGYTF. CDR3 sequence (DNA): TGTGCCAGCAGCCCCCGGCCACAGTCCAACTATGGCTACACCTTC.

The chain carries TRBV12-5 and TRBJ1-4; D is perhaps TRBD1 (6 bases). Trimming removed 1 base from V and 0 bases from J, with 6 bases in between. The CDR3 covers 15 residues. The V gene's germline CDR1 is LGHNT and CDR2 FRNRAP. CDR3 sequence reads: CASGLDRATNEKLFF. The CDR3 DNA sequence: TGTGCTAGTGGTTTGGACAGGGCAACTAATGAAAAACTGTTTTTT.

V and J are TRBV27 and TRBJ1-1, with D perhaps matching TRBD1 (6 bases). Per the germline V gene, CDR1 is MNHEY and CDR2 is SMNVEV (reference sequence). V lost 3 bases and J 1 base, leaving 9 bases between the germline ends. This CDR3 spans 14 amino acids. The CDR3: CASSFHRANTEAFF. The CDR3 bases are TGTGCCAGCAGTTTCCACAGGGCGAACACTGAAGCTTTCTTT.

The chain combines TRBV24-1 with TRBJ2-3; 10 bases fit TRBD2. The length of the CDR3 is 16 residues. The V and J ends lost 5 bases and 3 bases, in that order; junction bases with no gene match: 7. CDR1 and CDR2 (germline): KGHDR, SFDVKD. The CDR3, as DNA: TGTGCCACCAGTGCAGGTAGCGGGGGGCAAACAGATACGCAGTATTTT. This translates into CATSAGSGGQTDTQYF.

The J gene is TRBJ1-1, the V gene TRBV6-5; D is undetermined. Germline lookup yields CDR1 MNHEY and CDR2 SVGAGI. The V and J ends lost 8 bases and 0 bases respectively, with 10 bases between them. This CDR3 comprises 13 residues. CDR3 in DNA: TGTGCCAGCTCCAAGCGGGTGAACACTGAAGCTTTCTTT. As protein: CASSKRVNTEAFF.

This clone was observed a single time. V usage is TRBV5-1 and J usage is TRBJ1-1; no firm D call. This CDR3 comprises 14 residues. CDR1 and CDR2 from the germline V gene are SGHRS and YFSETQ. Deletions cut 0 bases from V and 5 bases from J, with 11 bases between. CDR3 sequence: CASSLAEGITEAFF. As DNA, the CDR3 is TGCGCCAGCAGCTTGGCCGAGGGTATTACTGAAGCTTTCTTT.

The rearrangement joins TRBV5-5 to TRBJ1-1; D gene unclear. V was pared by 0 bases and J by 3 bases, with 9 bases between. The CDR3 consists of 14 residues. CDR1 is SGHKS and CDR2 is YYEKEE in the germline V gene (reference sequence). CDR3 DNA: TGTGCCAGCAGCTTGGGTTTTTCGGACACTGAAGCTTTCTTT. Amino acid sequence: CASSLGFSDTEAFF.

The V and J genes are TRBV15 and TRBJ1-4, with D tentatively TRBD1 (5 bases). The CDR3 loop spans 15 amino acids. Trimming took 0 bases from V and 3 from J, leaving 8 bases between them. Per the germline V gene, CDR1 is LNHNV and CDR2 is YYDKDF (reference sequence). CDR3 bases: TGTGCCACCAGCAGAGACGGGGGGTCTAATGAAAAACTGTTTTTT. Its translation: CATSRDGGSNEKLFF. Full variable domain (rest looked up from reference TRBV15 and TRBJ1-4): DAMVIQNPRYQVTQFGKPVTLSCSQTLNHNVMYWYQQKSSQAPKLLFHYYDKDFNNEADTPDNFQSRRPNTSFCFLDIRSPGLGDTAMYLCATSRDGGSNEKLFFGSGTQLSVL.

The chain carries TRBV6-5 and TRBJ2-7, with 9 bases that match TRBD1. Germline loops: CDR1 MNHEY, CDR2 SVGAGI. The CDR3 has 16 residues. V gave up 4 bases and J gave up 2 bases; unmatched junction bases: 9. CDR3 sequence (DNA): TGTGCCAGCAGTTTACCCCGGACAGGGGCCCCCTACGAGCAGTACTTC. Amino acid sequence: CASSLPRTGAPYEQYF.

The rearrangement uses TRBV7-9 and TRBJ1-5; tentatively, D is TRBD1 (5 bases). CDR1 SEHNR and CDR2 FQNEAQ come from the germline V gene (reference sequence). Trimming removed 4 bases at V and 5 bases at J, with 9 bases between. The CDR3 is 13 amino acids. CDR3 nucleotides: TGTGCCAGCAGCTGGACATCGGATCAGCCCCAGCATTTT. This encodes CASSWTSDQPQHF.

This clone was counted once. This chain uses TRBV3-1 (or the pseudogene TRBV3-2) with TRBJ2-7; D perhaps matches TRBD1 (6 bases). This CDR3 is built from 17 residues. The germline gives CDR1 LGHDT, CDR2 YNNKEL (reference sequence). The ends were cut back, 1 base at V and 1 base at J, with 17 bases in the middle. In DNA form, the CDR3 reads TGTGCCAGCAGCCAAGGGACCTCGGGGACACGTTCCTACGAGCAGTACTTC. Its translation: CASSQGTSGTRSYEQYF.

This sequence joins TRBV3-1 (or the pseudogene TRBV3-2) and TRBJ2-3; 11 bases are a match to TRBD2. The trim removed 6 bases at V and 4 bases at J, leaving 6 bases unmatched. The length of the CDR3 is 15 residues. Germline assignment: CDR1 LGHDT and CDR2 YNNKEL (reference sequence). The CDR3 loop reads CASRHSGGAADTQYF. For the CDR3, the DNA is TGTGCCAGCAGGCATAGCGGGGGGGCGGCAGATACGCAGTATTTT.

The rearrangement uses TRBV29-1 and TRBJ1-3, with TRBD1 identical over 7 bases. Germline loops: CDR1 SQVTM, CDR2 ANQGSEA. V lost 7 bases to trimming and J lost 0 bases; unmatched junction nucleotides: 6. The length of the CDR3 is 14 residues. CDR3 nucleotides: TGCAGCGGTATGGGACAGACCTCTGGAAACACCATATATTTT. It translates to CSGMGQTSGNTIYF.

This chain uses TRBV19 with TRBJ1-4; tentatively, D is TRBD1 (6 bases). This CDR3 is 13 amino acids long. In germline, CDR1 is LNHDA, CDR2 SQIVND (reference sequence). The V and J ends lost 8 bases and 8 bases respectively, with 15 bases between them. In DNA, the CDR3 is TGTGCCAGTGGCAGGGGTTCAAGGGAAAAACTGTTTTTT. It encodes CASGRGSREKLFF.